These T cell receptor beta chains were read from a single sample in a study of metastatic and nonmetastatic thyroid tumors. Using MiXCR, TCRdb reanalyzed the PCR reads. Of several thousand clones listed, approximately 33% are singletons. Specimen: adjacent normal tissue. These receptors were obtained from a female donor with papillary thyroid cancer or a benign thyroid nodule (not recorded which). Some clones in this sample may be carry-over from other donors' samples. The conserved cysteine and the conserved F or W are not part of the CDR3 here. The listing skips clone size in some rows; elsewhere it reads once, few, many or a size class.

len	abundance	v_gene	j_gene	CDR3aa
13	-	TRBV12-3/TRBV12-4	TRBJ1-4	ASSMDRCANEKLF
11	few	TRBV6-4	TRBJ2-2	ASSEASTGELF
12	-	TRBV7-3	TRBJ2-1	ASSSTLVRNEQF
10	-	TRBV20-1	TRBJ2-1	SARDRGREQF
13	medium-sized	TRBV28	TRBJ2-1	ASSLVAGRNNEQF
16	few	TRBV6-5	TRBJ2-6	ASSSTPGLCSGANVLT
12	few	TRBV28	TRBJ1-2	ASSVTGGTLGYT
14	-	TRBV20-1	TRBJ1-2	SARPNPGTGVHGYT
14	few	TRBV28	TRBJ2-2	ASSREDGPDTWELF
13	medium-sized	TRBV7-8	TRBJ1-4	ASSRGEGSVEKLF
9	-	TRBV12-3/TRBV12-4	TRBJ2-5	ASSSGGTHY
12	few	TRBV6-2/TRBV6-3	TRBJ2-7	ASRPLAGVYEQY
9	-	TRBV20-1	TRBJ1-6	SATGGSPLH
16	large	TRBV24-1	TRBJ2-6	ATSDTGTGGPGANVLT
11	-	TRBV7-2	TRBJ2-3	ASSPYLTDTQY
14	-	TRBV6-5	TRBJ2-1	ASSYDVQGARDEQF
12	-	TRBV6-1	TRBJ1-2	ASSDRGQVYGYT
12	-	TRBV4-2	TRBJ1-1	ASAGTGANTEAF
12	-	TRBV9	TRBJ1-2	ASSGRQGPYGYT
10	-	TRBV28	TRBJ2-7	ASRAWTSGQD
12	few	TRBV20-1	TRBJ2-7	SAPGLAGGDEQY
11	-	TRBV20-1	TRBJ1-5	SARDARVQPQH
11	few	TRBV6-2/TRBV6-3	TRBJ1-1	ASQDGLNTEAF
12	large	TRBV28	TRBJ1-1	AIYSGGGNTEAF
11	-	TRBV5-1	TRBJ2-2	ASSTDSAGELF
12	few	TRBV19	TRBJ2-7	ASKVAVSSYEQY
14	-	TRBV20-1	TRBJ1-5	SARRTGKGPNQPQH
18	many	TRBV11-1	TRBJ2-5	ASSNTVVSAGGGYQETQY
15	few	TRBV6-6	TRBJ2-3	ASSYLPRDIRTDTQY
13	-	TRBV20-1	TRBJ2-7	SAREVGGGAYKQY
8	few	TRBV6-6	TRBJ1-2	ASSYDGYT
11	-	TRBV20-1	TRBJ2-7	SARGQGLYEQY
11	-	TRBV6-1	TRBJ2-2	ATSRVSTGELF
11	few	TRBV28	TRBJ1-1	ASSSQGRTEAF
9	-	TRBV20-1	TRBJ2-1	SALKRGEQF
8	-	TRBV20-1	TRBJ1-5	SAGSDKPH
14	many	TRBV11-3	TRBJ1-2	ASSPGGGRTFFGYT
15	few	TRBV27	TRBJ2-5	ASSTRLAGPLQETQY
14	-	TRBV4-1	TRBJ2-7	ASSQDLYRGIYEQY
12	-	TRBV15	TRBJ2-5	ATSKDRGQETQY
12	few	TRBV6-6	TRBJ2-7	ASSYSVPRGEQY
12	-	TRBV6-1	TRBJ2-5	ASKPGQGAETQY
16	few	TRBV28	TRBJ2-7	ATPLSALCQPPAYEQY
9	few	TRBV19	TRBJ2-7	ASRAGPEQY
12	-	TRBV30	TRBJ2-3	AWSRGQLTDTQY
12	few	TRBV12-3/TRBV12-4	TRBJ1-2	ASSFGGLEYGYT